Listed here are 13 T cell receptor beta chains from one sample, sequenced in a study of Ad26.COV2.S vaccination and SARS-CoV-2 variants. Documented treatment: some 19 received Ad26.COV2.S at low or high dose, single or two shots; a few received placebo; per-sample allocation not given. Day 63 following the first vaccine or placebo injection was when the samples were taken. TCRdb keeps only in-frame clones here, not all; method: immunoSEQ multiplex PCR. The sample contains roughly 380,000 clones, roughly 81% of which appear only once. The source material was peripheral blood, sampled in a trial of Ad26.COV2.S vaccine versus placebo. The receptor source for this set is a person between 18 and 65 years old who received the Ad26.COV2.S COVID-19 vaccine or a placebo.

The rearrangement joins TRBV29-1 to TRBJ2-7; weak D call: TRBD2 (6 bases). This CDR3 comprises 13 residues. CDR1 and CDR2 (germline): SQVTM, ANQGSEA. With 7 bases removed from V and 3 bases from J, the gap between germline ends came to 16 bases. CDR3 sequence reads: CSASHQEGYEQYF. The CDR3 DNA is TGCAGCGCCTCACATCAGGAGGGCTACGAGCAGTACTTC.

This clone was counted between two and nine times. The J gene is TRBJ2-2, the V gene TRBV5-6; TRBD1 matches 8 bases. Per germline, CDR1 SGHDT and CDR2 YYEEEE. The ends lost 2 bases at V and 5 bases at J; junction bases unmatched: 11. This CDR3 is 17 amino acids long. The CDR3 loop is CASSFLSAGGRTGELFF. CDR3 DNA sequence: TGTGCCAGCAGCTTCTTATCGGCAGGGGGCCGGACCGGGGAGCTGTTTTTT.

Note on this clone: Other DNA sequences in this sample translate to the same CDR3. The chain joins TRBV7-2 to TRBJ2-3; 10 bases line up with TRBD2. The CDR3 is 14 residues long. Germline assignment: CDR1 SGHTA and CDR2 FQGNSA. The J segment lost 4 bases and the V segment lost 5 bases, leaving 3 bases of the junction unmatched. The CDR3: CASSPGTSADTQYF. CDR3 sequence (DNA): TGTGCCAGCAGCCCCGGGACTAGCGCAGATACGCAGTATTTT.

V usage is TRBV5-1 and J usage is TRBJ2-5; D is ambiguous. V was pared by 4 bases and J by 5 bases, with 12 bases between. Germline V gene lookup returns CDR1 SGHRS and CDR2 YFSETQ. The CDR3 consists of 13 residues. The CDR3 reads CASSASVRETQYF. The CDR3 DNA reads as TGCGCCAGCAGCGCGTCGGTGCGGGAGACCCAGTACTTC. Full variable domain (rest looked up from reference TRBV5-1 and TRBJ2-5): KAGVTQTPRYLIKTRGQQVTLSCSPISGHRSVSWYQQTPGQGLQFLFEYFSETQRNKGNFPGRFSGRQFSNSRSEMNVSTLELGDSALYLCASSASVRETQYFGPGTRLLVL.

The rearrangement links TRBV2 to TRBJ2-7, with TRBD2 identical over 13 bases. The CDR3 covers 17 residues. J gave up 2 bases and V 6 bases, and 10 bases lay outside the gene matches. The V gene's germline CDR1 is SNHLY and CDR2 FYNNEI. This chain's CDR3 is CASSAAKLAGGPYEQYF. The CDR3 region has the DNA TGTGCCAGCAGCGCCGCGAAACTAGCGGGGGGGCCCTACGAGCAGTACTTC.

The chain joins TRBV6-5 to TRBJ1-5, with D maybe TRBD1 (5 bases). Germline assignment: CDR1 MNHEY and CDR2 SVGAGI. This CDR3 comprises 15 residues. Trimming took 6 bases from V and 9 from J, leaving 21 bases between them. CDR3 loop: CASSSGLTQRGPQHF. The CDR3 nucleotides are TGTGCCAGCAGCTCGGGACTAACGCAGAGGGGGCCCCAGCATTTT.

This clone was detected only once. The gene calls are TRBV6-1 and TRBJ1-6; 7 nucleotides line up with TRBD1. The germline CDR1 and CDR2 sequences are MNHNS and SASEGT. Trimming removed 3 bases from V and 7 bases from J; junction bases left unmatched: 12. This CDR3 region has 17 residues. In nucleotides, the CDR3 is TGTGCCAGCAGTGAGGGCCGGACAGGTCTTAAGAATTCACCCCTCCACTTT. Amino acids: CASSEGRTGLKNSPLHF.

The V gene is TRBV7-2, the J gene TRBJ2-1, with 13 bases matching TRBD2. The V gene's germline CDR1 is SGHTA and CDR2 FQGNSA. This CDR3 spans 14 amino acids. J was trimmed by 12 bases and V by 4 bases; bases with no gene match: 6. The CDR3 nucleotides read TGTGCCAGCAGCTCAGGGACTAGCGGGATGTGGCAGTTCTTC. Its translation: CASSSGTSGMWQFF.

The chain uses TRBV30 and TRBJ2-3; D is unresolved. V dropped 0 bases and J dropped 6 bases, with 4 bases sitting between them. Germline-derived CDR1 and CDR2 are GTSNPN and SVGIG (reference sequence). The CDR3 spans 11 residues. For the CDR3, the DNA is TGTGCCTGGAGTGTACACGATACGCAGTATTTT. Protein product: CAWSVHDTQYF.

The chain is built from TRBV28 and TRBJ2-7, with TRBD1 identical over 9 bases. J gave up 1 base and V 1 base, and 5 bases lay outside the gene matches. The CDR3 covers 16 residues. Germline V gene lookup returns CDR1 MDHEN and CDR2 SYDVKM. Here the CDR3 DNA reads TGTGCCAGCAGTTTATCTCCGGGACAGGGATCCTACGAGCAGTACTTC. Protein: CASSLSPGQGSYEQYF.

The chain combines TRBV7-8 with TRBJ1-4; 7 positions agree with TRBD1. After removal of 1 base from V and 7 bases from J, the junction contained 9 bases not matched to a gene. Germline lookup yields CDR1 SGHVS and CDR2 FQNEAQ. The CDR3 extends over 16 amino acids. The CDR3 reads CASSLEPEGAIEKLFF. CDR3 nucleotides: TGTGCCAGCAGCTTAGAGCCGGAGGGGGCGATTGAAAAACTGTTTTTT.

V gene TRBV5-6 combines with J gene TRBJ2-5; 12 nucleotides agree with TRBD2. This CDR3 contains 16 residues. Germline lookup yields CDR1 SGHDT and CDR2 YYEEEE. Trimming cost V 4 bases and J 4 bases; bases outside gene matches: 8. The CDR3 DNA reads TGTGCCAGCAGCGAGACTAGCGGGGGTAGTATAGAGACCCAGTACTTC. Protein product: CASSETSGGSIETQYF. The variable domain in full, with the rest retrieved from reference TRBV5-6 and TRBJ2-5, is DAGVTQSPTHLIKTRGQQVTLRCSPKSGHDTVSWYQQALGQGPQFIFQYYEEEERQRGNFPDRFSGHQFPNYSSELNVNALLLGDSALYLCASSETSGGSIETQYFGPGTRLLVL.

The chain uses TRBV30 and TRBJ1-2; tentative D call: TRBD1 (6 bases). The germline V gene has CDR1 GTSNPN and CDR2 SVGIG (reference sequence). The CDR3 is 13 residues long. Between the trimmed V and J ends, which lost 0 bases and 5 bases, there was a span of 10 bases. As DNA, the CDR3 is TGTGCCTGGAGTGTTAGTCAGGGGTATGGCTACACCTTC. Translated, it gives CAWSVSQGYGYTF.